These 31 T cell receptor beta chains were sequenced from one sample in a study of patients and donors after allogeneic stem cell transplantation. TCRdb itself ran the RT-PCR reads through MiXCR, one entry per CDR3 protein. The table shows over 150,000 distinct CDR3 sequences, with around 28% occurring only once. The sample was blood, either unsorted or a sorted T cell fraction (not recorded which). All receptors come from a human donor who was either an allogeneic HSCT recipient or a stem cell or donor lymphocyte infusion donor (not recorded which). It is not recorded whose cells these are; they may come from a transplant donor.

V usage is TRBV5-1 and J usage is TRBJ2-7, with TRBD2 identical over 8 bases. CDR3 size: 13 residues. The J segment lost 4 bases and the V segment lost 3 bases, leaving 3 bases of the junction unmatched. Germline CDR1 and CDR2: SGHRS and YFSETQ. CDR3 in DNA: TGCGCCAGCAGCTCAACGGGAGGGTACGAGCAGTACTTC. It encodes CASSSTGGYEQYF.

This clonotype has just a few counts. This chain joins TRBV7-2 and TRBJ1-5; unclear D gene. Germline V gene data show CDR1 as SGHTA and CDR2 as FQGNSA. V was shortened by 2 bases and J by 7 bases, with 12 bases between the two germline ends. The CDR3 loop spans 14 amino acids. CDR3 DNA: TGTGCCAGCAGCTTAACATCTCGTAGGCAGCCCCAGCATTTT. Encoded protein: CASSLTSRRQPQHF.

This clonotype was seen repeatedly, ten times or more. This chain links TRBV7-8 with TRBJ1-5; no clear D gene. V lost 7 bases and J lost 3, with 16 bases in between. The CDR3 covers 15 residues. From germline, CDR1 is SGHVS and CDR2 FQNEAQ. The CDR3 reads CASNSAGHSNQPQHF. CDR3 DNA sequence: TGTGCCAGCAACTCTGCCGGGCATTCCAATCAGCCCCAGCATTTT.

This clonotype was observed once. The CDR3 here is CASSLPGPNIVLTF. CDR3 coding DNA: TGCGCCAGCAGCTTACCGGGACCCAACATCGTCCTGACTTTC. The rearrangement links TRBV5-1 to TRBJ2-6, with D perhaps TRBD1 or TRBD2 (5 bases each). Trimming shortened V by 2 bases and J by 12 bases, and 15 bases separated the two germline ends. CDR3 length: 14 residues. Germline V CDR1 and CDR2: SGHRS, YFSETQ.

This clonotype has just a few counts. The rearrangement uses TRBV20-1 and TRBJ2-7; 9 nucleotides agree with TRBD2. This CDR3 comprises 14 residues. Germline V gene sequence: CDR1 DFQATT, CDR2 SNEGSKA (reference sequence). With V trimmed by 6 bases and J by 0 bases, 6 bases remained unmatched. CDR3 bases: TGCAGTGCAAGACTAGCGGCCAGCTCCTACGAGCAGTACTTC. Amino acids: CSARLAASSYEQYF.

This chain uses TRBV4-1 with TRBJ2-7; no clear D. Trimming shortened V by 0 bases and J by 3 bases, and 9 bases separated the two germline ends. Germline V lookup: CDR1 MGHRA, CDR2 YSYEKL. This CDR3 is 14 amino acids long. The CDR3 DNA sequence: TGCGCCAGCAGCCAAGATCGGCCTAACTACGAGCAGTACTTC. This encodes CASSQDRPNYEQYF.

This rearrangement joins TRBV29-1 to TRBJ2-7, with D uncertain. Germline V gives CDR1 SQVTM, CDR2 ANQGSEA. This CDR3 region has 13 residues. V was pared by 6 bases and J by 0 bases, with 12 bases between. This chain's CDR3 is CSVGRPSSYEQYF. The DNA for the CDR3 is TGCAGCGTCGGACGGCCGAGCTCCTACGAGCAGTACTTC.

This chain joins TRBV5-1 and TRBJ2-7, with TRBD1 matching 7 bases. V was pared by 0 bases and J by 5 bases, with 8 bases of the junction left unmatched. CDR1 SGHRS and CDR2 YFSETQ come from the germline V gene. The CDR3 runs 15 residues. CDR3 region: CASSLEGQPWDEQYF. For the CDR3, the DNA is TGCGCCAGCAGCTTGGAGGGACAGCCATGGGACGAGCAGTACTTC.

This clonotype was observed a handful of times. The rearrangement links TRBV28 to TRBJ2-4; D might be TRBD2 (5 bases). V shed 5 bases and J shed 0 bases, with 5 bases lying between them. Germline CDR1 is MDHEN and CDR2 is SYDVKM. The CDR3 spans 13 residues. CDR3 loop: CASSEGAKNIQYF. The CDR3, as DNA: TGTGCCAGCAGTGAGGGAGCCAAAAACATTCAGTACTTC.

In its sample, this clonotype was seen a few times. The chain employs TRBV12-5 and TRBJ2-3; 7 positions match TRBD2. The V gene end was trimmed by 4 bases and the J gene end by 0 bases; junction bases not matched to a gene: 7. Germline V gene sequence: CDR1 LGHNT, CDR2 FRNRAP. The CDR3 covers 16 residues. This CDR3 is CASGSSLAASTDTQYF. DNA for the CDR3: TGTGCTAGTGGTTCTAGCCTAGCGGCGAGCACAGATACGCAGTATTTT.

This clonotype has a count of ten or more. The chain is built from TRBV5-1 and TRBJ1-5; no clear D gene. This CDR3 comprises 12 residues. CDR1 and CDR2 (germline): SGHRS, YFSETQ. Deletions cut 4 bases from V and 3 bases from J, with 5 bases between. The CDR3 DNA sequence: TGCGCCAGCAGCGAAATCAATCAGCCCCAGCATTTT. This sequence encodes CASSEINQPQHF.

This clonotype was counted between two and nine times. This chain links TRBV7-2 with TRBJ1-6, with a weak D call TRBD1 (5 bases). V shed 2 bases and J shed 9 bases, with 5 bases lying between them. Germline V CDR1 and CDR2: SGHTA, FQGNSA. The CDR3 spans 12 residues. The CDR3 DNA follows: TGTGCCAGCAGCTTACAGGGTTCACCCCTCCACTTT. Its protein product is CASSLQGSPLHF. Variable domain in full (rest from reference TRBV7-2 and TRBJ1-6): GAGVSQSPSNKVTEKGKDVELRCDPISGHTALYWYRQSLGQGLEFLIYFQGNSAPDKSGLPSDRFSAERTGGSVSTLTIQRTQQEDSAVYLCASSLQGSPLHFGNGTRLTVT.

CDR3 amino acids: CASSVGASGAGEQYF. CDR3 sequence (DNA): TGTGCCAGCAGCGTAGGGGCTAGCGGGGCCGGCGAGCAGTACTTC. This sequence joins TRBV9 and TRBJ2-7, with TRBD2 identical over 9 bases. V lost 0 bases to trimming and J lost 6 bases; unmatched junction nucleotides: 7. There are 15 residues in the CDR3. From germline, CDR1 is SGDLS and CDR2 YYNGEE. Full variable domain (outside the CDR3, taken from reference TRBV9 and TRBJ2-7): DSGVTQTPKHLITATGQRVTLRCSPRSGDLSVYWYQQSLDQGLQFLIQYYNGEERAKGNILERFSAQQFPDLHSELNLSSLELGDSALYFCASSVGASGAGEQYFGPGTRLTVT.

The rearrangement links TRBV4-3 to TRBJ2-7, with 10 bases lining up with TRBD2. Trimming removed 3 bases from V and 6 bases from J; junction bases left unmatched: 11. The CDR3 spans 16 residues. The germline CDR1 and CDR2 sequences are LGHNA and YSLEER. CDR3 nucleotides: TGCGCCAGCAGCCAGGATCTAGCGGGGGCGCCCTGCGAGCAGTACTTC. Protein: CASSQDLAGAPCEQYF.

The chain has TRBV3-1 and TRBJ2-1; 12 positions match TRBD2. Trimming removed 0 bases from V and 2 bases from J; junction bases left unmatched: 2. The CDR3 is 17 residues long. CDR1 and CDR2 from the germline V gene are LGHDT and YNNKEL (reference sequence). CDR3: CASSQEGLAGTYNEQFF. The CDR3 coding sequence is TGTGCCAGCAGCCAAGAGGGACTAGCGGGTACCTACAATGAGCAGTTCTTC.

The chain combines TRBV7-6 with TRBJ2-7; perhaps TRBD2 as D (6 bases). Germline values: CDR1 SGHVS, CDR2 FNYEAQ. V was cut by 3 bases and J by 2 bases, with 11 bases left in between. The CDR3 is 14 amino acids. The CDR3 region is CASSLSSGPYEQYF. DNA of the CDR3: TGTGCCAGCAGCTTGAGTAGCGGCCCCTACGAGCAGTACTTC.

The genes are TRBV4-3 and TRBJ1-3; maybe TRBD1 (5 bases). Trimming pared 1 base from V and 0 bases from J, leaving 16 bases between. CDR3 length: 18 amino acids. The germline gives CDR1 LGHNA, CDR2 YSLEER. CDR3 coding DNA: TGCGCCAGCAGCCAAGCACCGGCCAGGGTCCTCTCTGGAAACACCATATATTTT. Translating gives CASSQAPARVLSGNTIYF.

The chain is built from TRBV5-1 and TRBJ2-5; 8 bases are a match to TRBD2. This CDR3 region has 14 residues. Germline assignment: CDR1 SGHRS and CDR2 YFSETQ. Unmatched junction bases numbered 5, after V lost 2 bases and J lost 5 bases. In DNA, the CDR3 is TGCGCCAGCAGCTTAGCGGGAGTGGAGGAGACCCAGTACTTC. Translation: CASSLAGVEETQYF.

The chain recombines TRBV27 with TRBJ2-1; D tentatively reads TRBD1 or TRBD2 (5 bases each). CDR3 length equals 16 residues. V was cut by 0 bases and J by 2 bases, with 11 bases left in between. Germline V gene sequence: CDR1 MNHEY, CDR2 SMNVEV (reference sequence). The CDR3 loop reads CASSLSGDPPYNEQFF. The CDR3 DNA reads TGTGCCAGCAGTTTATCCGGGGACCCACCCTACAATGAGCAGTTCTTC.

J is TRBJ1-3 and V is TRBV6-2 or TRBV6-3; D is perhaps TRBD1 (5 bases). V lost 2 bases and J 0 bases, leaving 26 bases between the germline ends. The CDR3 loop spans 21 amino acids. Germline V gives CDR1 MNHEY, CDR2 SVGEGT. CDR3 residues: CASSYVPSRVGTPISGNTIYF. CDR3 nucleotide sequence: TGTGCCAGCAGTTACGTACCCAGCAGGGTTGGAACACCTATCTCTGGAAACACCATATATTTT.

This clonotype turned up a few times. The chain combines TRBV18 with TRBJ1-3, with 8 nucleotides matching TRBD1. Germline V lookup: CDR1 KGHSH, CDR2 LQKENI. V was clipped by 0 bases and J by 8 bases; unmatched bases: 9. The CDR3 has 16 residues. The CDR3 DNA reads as TGTGCCAGCTCACCACCGGTGGACAGGGCAGGAGACACCATATATTTT. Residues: CASSPPVDRAGDTIYF.

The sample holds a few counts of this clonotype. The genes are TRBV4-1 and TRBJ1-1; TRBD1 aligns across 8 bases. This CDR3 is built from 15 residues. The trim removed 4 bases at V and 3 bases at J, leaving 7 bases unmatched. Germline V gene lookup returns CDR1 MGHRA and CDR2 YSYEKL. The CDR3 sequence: CASSLSDRAHTEAFF. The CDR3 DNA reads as TGCGCCAGCAGCCTTTCGGACAGGGCGCACACTGAAGCTTTCTTT.

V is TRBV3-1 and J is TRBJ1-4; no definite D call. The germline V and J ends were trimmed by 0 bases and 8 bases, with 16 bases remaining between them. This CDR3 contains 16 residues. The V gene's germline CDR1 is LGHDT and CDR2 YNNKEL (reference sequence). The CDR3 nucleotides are TGTGCCAGCAGCCAAGATCTTAGGGTCAAGAGCGAAAAACTGTTTTTT. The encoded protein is CASSQDLRVKSEKLFF.

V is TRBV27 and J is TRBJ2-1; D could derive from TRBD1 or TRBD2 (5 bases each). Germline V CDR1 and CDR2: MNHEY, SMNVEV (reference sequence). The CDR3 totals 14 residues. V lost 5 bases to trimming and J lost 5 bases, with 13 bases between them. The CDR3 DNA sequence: TGTGCCAGCAGTCCTTGGGACCAAAACAATGAGCAGTTCTTC. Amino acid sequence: CASSPWDQNNEQFF.

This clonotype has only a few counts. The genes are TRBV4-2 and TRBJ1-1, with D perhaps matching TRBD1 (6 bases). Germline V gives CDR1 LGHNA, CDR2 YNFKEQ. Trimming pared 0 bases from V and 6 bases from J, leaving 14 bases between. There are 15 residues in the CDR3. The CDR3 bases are TGTGCCAGCAGCCAAGAGGACAGTTACCATGCTGAAGCTTTCTTT. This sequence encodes CASSQEDSYHAEAFF.

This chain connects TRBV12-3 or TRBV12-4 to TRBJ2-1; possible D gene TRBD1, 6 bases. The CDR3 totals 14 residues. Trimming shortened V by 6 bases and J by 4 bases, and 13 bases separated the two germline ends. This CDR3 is CASSNHREYNEQFF. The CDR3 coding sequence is TGTGCCAGCAGCAACCACAGGGAATACAATGAGCAGTTCTTC.

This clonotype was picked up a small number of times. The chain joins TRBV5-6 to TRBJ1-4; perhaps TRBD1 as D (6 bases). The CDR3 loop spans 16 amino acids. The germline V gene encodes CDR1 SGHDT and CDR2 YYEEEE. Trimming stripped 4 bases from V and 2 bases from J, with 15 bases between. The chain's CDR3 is CASSTTWTATNEKLFF. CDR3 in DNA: TGTGCCAGCAGCACCACATGGACAGCTACTAATGAAAAACTGTTTTTT.

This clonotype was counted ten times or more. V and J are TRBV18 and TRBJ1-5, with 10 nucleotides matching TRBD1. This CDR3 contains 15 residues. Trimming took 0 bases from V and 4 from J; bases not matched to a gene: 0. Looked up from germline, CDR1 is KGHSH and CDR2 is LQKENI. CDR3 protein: CASSPPGQGNQPQHF. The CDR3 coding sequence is TGTGCCAGCTCACCACCGGGACAGGGGAATCAGCCCCAGCATTTT.

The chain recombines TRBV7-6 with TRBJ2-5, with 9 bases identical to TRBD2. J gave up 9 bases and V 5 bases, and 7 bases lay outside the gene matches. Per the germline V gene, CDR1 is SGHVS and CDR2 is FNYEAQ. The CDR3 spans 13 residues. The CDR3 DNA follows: TGTGCCAGCAGCCTTATAGCGGGAGCATCCCAGTACTTC. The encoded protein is CASSLIAGASQYF.

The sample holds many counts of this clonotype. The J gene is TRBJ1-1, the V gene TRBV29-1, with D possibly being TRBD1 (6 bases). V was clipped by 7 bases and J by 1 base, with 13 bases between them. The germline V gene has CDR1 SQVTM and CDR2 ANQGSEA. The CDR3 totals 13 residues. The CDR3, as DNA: TGCAGCGCCCAATGGGGGGCGAACACTGAAGCTTTCTTT. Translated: CSAQWGANTEAFF.

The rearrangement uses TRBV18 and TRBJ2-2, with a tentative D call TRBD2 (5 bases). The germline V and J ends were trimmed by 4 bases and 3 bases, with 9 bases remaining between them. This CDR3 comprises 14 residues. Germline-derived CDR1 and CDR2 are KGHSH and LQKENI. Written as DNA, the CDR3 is TGTGCCAGCTCACTACTGGGAGACACCGGGGAGCTGTTTTTT. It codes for CASSLLGDTGELFF.